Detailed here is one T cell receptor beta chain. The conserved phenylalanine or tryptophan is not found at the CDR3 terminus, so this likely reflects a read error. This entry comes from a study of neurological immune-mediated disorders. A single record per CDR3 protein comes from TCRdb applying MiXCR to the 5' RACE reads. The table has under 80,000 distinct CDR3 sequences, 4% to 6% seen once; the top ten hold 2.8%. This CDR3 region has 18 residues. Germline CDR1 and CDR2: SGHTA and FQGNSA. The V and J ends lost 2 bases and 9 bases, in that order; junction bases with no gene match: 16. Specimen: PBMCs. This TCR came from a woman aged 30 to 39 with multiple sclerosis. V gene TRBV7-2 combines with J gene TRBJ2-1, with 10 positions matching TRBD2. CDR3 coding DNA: TGTGCCAGCAGCTTATCCAGCGGGGGGGCCGCTTTCGCCGTTGAGCAGTTCTGC. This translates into CASSLSSGGAAFAVEQFC.